This T cell receptor (beta chain) was sequenced in a study of blood T cell repertoires in COVID-19. Study details: The cDNA or gDNA used as material had been derived from T cells, B-cell-depleted T cells, or PBMCs.

This table comes from immunoSEQ multiplex PCR, and its TCRdb copy is limited to in-frame clones, with some not included. The table lists roughly 150,000 clones, about 88% of them singletons. The CDR3 length is 17 residues. Germline CDR1 and CDR2: SEHNR and FQNEAQ (reference sequence). V lost 4 bases to trimming and J lost 0 bases; unmatched junction nucleotides: 10. The receptor was isolated from a man between 60 and 75 years old with active or convalescent COVID-19. This chain links TRBV7-9 with TRBJ2-7; 9 bases align to TRBD2. Sequencing used peripheral blood. This CDR3 reads CASSWTSASLFSYEQYF. Here the CDR3 DNA reads TGTGCCAGCAGCTGGACTAGCGCTTCGTTATTCTCCTACGAGCAGTACTTC.